Listed below are T cell receptor beta chains from one sample, sequenced in a study of blood T cells in healthy people across ages. In TCRdb, the 5' RACE reads were re-called with MiXCR into one record per CDR3 protein. The sample contains 800,000 or so distinct CDR3 sequences, approximately 25% of which appear only once. These data also formed part of another study, on T cells of mothers and their children.

Sequenced material: blood. The receptor source for this set is a boy younger than 18 in good health. CDR3s include the opening cysteine and the closing phenylalanine or tryptophan. Each record gives: CDR3 length, clone size, J gene, D gene, V gene, CDR3 DNA, CDR3 protein. A D gene is named only where the DNA matches it firmly. Clone size is shown for a subset of rows, as once, few, many or a class of expanded clone.

15 | . | TRBJ1-2 | TRBD1 | TRBV6-1 | TGTGCCAGCACTGGACAGGGGCGAAACCTCTATGGCTACACCTTC | CASTGQGRNLYGYTF
13 | . | TRBJ2-1 | . | TRBV20-1 | TGCAGTGCCAAACGGGACTTGTACAATGAGCAGTTCTTC | CSAKRDLYNEQFF
16 | . | TRBJ2-5 | . | TRBV29-1 | TGCAGCGTTATTTCCCCTGGCGTCCTGGGGCAAGAGACCCAGTACTTC | CSVISPGVLGQETQYF
16 | . | TRBJ2-7 | . | TRBV7-6 | TGTGCCAGCAGCTTAGTAGGGACTTGGGGGAATAGGGAGCAGTACTTC | CASSLVGTWGNREQYF
13 | . | TRBJ2-2 | TRBD1 | TRBV13 | TGTGCCAGCAAGGACAGGTACACCGGGGAGCTGTTTTTT | CASKDRYTGELFF
16 | few | TRBJ1-5 | . | TRBV21-1 | TGTGCCAGCAGCAAAGCACCGGGAGTAAGCAATCGGCCCCAGCATTTT | CASSKAPGVSNRPQHF
12 | few | TRBJ2-2 | . | TRBV20-1 | TGCAGTGCGGTGGTGAATACCGGGGAGCTGTTTTTT | CSAVVNTGELFF
15 | . | TRBJ1-2 | . | TRBV9 | TGTGCCAGCAGCGTAGGCCTAAGCTCTAACTATGGCTACACCTTC | CASSVGLSSNYGYTF
14 | few | TRBJ1-5 | . | TRBV5-1 | TGCGCCAGCAGCTTGGGAGGGGTAAAGGAGCCCCAGCATTTT | CASSLGGVKEPQHF
15 | . | TRBJ1-6 | . | TRBV2 | TGTGCCAGCAGTTTGGATTCTAGTACTAATTCACCCCTCCACTTT | CASSLDSSTNSPLHF
14 | few | TRBJ2-3 | . | TRBV24-1 | TGTGCCACCAGTGATTTTAGGGGAGCAGATACGCAGTATTTT | CATSDFRGADTQYF
14 | . | TRBJ2-7 | TRBD1 | TRBV29-1 | TGCAGCGTTGAAGAAGTCAGGGGGCGAGGGGAGCAGTACTTC | CSVEEVRGRGEQYF
15 | few | TRBJ2-3 | TRBD2 | TRBV28 | TGTGCCAGCACCCCCCCTGAGGGAGGGACAGATACGCAGTATTTT | CASTPPEGGTDTQYF
15 | once | TRBJ2-3 | TRBD1 | TRBV20-1 | TGCAGTGCCGGCCCGGACAGGGGCTCCTTGGATACGCAGTATTTT | CSAGPDRGSLDTQYF
15 | once | TRBJ2-7 | TRBD2 | TRBV6-2/TRBV6-3 | TGTGCCAGCAGAGCCGGGACTAGCGCCTCCTACGAGCAGTACTTC | CASRAGTSASYEQYF
13 | . | TRBJ2-7 | . | TRBV29-1 | TGCAGCGGGCGGACACAAAATAGCTACGAGCAGTACTTC | CSGRTQNSYEQYF
19 | . | TRBJ1-2 | . | TRBV6-5 | TGTGCCAGCAGTTACTACACGACCGACCTCTACATCTGGGGCTATGGCTACACCTTC | CASSYYTTDLYIWGYGYTF
13 | . | TRBJ2-1 | TRBD2 | TRBV10-3 | TGTGCCACCAAAGCGGGGGGACTTGGTGAGCAGTTCTTC | CATKAGGLGEQFF
16 | . | TRBJ2-1 | TRBD2 | TRBV7-9 | TGTGCCAGCAGCGGACCGAGCGGGAGCTCCTACAATGAGCAGTTCTTC | CASSGPSGSSYNEQFF
17 | . | TRBJ2-3 | . | TRBV27 | TGTGCCAGCAGTGTCATTAGTCCCCCCATTGGGGCGGATACGCAGTATTTT | CASSVISPPIGADTQYF
14 | few | TRBJ1-4 | TRBD1 | TRBV28 | TGTGCCAGCAGGGACAGGGGAGGAAGCGAAAAACTGTTTTTT | CASRDRGGSEKLFF
15 | . | TRBJ2-1 | . | TRBV19 | TGTGCCAGTAGCTCCGACCCGGGGGCCTACAATGAGCAGTTCTTC | CASSSDPGAYNEQFF
11 | . | TRBJ2-1 | . | TRBV28 | TGTGCCAGCAGTTTCGGAGGGTCACAGTTCTTC | CASSFGGSQFF
14 | . | TRBJ2-5 | TRBD1 | TRBV28 | TGTGCCAGCAGTAACTGGGACAGGGCCAAGACCCAGTACTTC | CASSNWDRAKTQYF
15 | . | TRBJ2-1 | TRBD2 | TRBV28 | TGTGCCAGCAAGGAAGCGGGACGCTCCTACAATGAGCAGTTCTTC | CASKEAGRSYNEQFF
16 | few | TRBJ2-1 | . | TRBV27 | TGTGCCAGCAGTTCCCTGGCGGGTGTTGCCCACAATGAGCAGTTCTTC | CASSSLAGVAHNEQFF
14 | . | TRBJ1-1 | . | TRBV4-3 | TGCGCCAGCAGCCAAGTCACGGTGAACACTGAAGCTTTCTTT | CASSQVTVNTEAFF
14 | few | TRBJ2-5 | . | TRBV12-3/TRBV12-4 | TGTGCCAGCAGTTTGAAGGATGTTCAAGAGACCCAGTACTTC | CASSLKDVQETQYF
14 | . | TRBJ2-7 | TRBD1 | TRBV20-1 | TGCAGTGCCTTAACCGGGACAGGGGACTACGAGCAGTACTTC | CSALTGTGDYEQYF